This T cell receptor beta chain stems from a study of T cell responses to AZD1222 COVID-19 vaccine. General study findings and limits: There were repertoire samples only from the period after the peak T cell response. Rises in breadth and depth of Spike-specific TCRs came after two AZD1222 doses. Spike was spanned by vaccine-associated CD4 TCRs, which were dominant at 160-218 and 743-854. Unmutated variant regions are reportedly targeted by nearly half of spike-specific TCRs.

Libraries were prepared by immunoSEQ multiplex PCR; TCRdb keeps only in-frame clonotypes and omits some of them. The sample lists 90,000 to 120,000 clones, 92% occurring once. A word on this clone: Its target is unknown.

V was shortened by 0 bases and J by 2 bases, with 9 bases between the two germline ends. The length of the CDR3 is 15 residues. The V gene's germline CDR1 is SGHRS and CDR2 YFSETQ. Material: peripheral blood, obtained 28 days after the second AZD1222 dose. This TCR came from an adult who received the AZD1222 COVID-19 vaccine. The chain combines TRBV5-1 with TRBJ2-1; TRBD2 might be the D (6 bases). CDR3: CASSLAWGAYNEQFF. CDR3 bases: TGCGCCAGCAGCTTGGCCTGGGGGGCCTACAATGAGCAGTTCTTC.